The 29 T cell receptor beta chains below come from one sample, sequenced in a study of T cell responses to AZD1222 COVID-19 vaccine. The assay was immunoSEQ multiplex PCR, and TCRdb's table has in-frame clones only and misses some. The data show 110,000 or so clones, with 80% to 90% seen just once and approximately 45% held by the top ten. Sequences were derived from peripheral blood, sampled 28 days after the second AZD1222 dose. Source of these receptors: an adult who received the AZD1222 COVID-19 vaccine.

The rearrangement uses TRBV28 and TRBJ2-7; 13 nucleotides agree with TRBD2. This CDR3 is 15 amino acids long. V dropped 8 bases and J dropped 2; count of bases not matched to a gene: 6. Germline V lookup: CDR1 MDHEN, CDR2 SYDVKM. CDR3 sequence (DNA): TGTGCCAGCGAACTAGCGGGAGGGAAACCCTACGAGCAGTACTTC. This encodes CASELAGGKPYEQYF.

The chain is built from TRBV18 and TRBJ2-1; D might be TRBD1 (6 bases). Germline V lookup: CDR1 KGHSH, CDR2 LQKENI. The germline V and J ends were trimmed by 6 bases and 8 bases, with 11 bases remaining between them. The CDR3 runs 12 residues. DNA of the CDR3: TGTGCCAGCTCGACTCAGGGGTATGAGCAGTTCTTC. This sequence encodes CASSTQGYEQFF.

The chain carries TRBV29-1 and TRBJ2-3, with 13 bases that match TRBD2. The V segment lost 1 base and the J segment 3 bases; nucleotides outside the gene matches: 7. The germline V gene has CDR1 SQVTM and CDR2 ANQGSEA. The CDR3 runs to 17 residues. The CDR3 DNA is TGCAGCGTTGAAGCTTGGGGACTAGCGGGACTTACAGATACGCAGTATTTT. Encoded protein: CSVEAWGLAGLTDTQYF.

The chain combines TRBV6-5 with TRBJ2-3; maybe TRBD2 (6 bases). The CDR3 is 14 residues long. CDR1 is MNHEY and CDR2 is SVGAGI in the germline V gene. V shed 7 bases and J shed 6 bases, with 17 bases lying between them. CDR3 nucleotide sequence: TGTGCCAGCACCTCCTCTCGGGGGACGGATACGCAGTATTTT. Amino acids: CASTSSRGTDTQYF.

The chain has TRBV11-2 and TRBJ2-1; 7 nucleotides match TRBD2. J lost 9 bases, V lost 7 bases, and 12 bases had no gene match. This CDR3 comprises 14 residues. Germline assignment: CDR1 SGHAT and CDR2 FQNNGV. CDR3 loop: CASTGAGEWGEQFF. For the CDR3, the DNA is TGTGCCAGCACCGGGGCGGGAGAGTGGGGTGAGCAGTTCTTC.

The genes are TRBV6-5 and TRBJ2-3; 9 nucleotides match TRBD2. The CDR3 is 16 residues long. Germline lookup yields CDR1 MNHEY and CDR2 SVGAGI. J gave up 2 bases and V 4 bases, and 7 bases lay outside the gene matches. The CDR3 spells CASSSVSGSFTDTQYF. CDR3 nucleotide sequence: TGTGCCAGCAGTTCAGTTAGCGGGAGCTTCACAGATACGCAGTATTTT.

Remarks on this clone: The junction does not match germline at one end; this may be a read error. The chain uses TRBV6-5 and TRBJ2-2, with D possibly TRBD2 on 5 matching bases. Germline lookup yields CDR1 MNHEY and CDR2 SVGAGI. The CDR3 consists of 15 residues. CDR3 loop: CASSYDQTIHRGAVF. The DNA of the CDR3 is TGTGCCAGCAGTTACGATCAGACTATACACCGGGGAGCTGTTTTT.

The chain couples TRBV28 to TRBJ2-1; 9 bases line up with TRBD2. J was trimmed by 5 bases and V by 2 bases; bases with no gene match: 1. Germline V CDR1 and CDR2: MDHEN, SYDVKM. This CDR3 contains 14 residues. CDR3 nucleotides: TGTGCCAGCAGTTTAGCGGGAGGGCACAATGAGCAGTTCTTC. Translation: CASSLAGGHNEQFF.

The chain carries TRBV7-8 and TRBJ2-1, with 9 bases that match TRBD2. CDR1 is SGHVS, CDR2 FQNEAQ, per germline. The CDR3 is 15 residues long. Unmatched junction bases numbered 5, after V lost 6 bases and J lost 2 bases. The CDR3 sequence is CASSWREGPYNEQFF. CDR3 DNA: TGTGCCAGCAGTTGGCGGGAGGGACCCTACAATGAGCAGTTCTTC.

The rearrangement links TRBV30 to TRBJ2-4; 8 bases agree with TRBD1. Germline CDR1 GTSNPN, CDR2 SVGIG (reference sequence). V shed 1 base, J shed 1 base, and the junction held 9 bases outside the gene matches. The CDR3 totals 17 residues. The CDR3 sequence: CAWSAPGGEVAKNIQYF. CDR3 bases: TGTGCCTGGAGTGCCCCAGGGGGCGAAGTGGCCAAAAACATTCAGTACTTC. Full variable domain (missing parts from reference TRBV30 and TRBJ2-4): SQTIHQWPATLVQPVGSPLSLECTVEGTSNPNLYWYRQAAGRGLQLLFYSVGIGQISSEVPQNLSASRPQDRQFILSSKKLLLSDSGFYLCAWSAPGGEVAKNIQYFGAGTRLSVL.

The rearrangement links TRBV19 to TRBJ2-3, with 12 bases that match TRBD2. This CDR3 comprises 17 residues. The germline V gene encodes CDR1 LNHDA and CDR2 SQIVND (reference sequence). Trimming took 2 bases from V and 6 from J; bases not matched to a gene: 9. CDR3 loop: CASSINPWTSGKDTQYF. The CDR3 DNA is TGTGCCAGTAGTATAAACCCCTGGACTAGCGGGAAGGATACGCAGTATTTT.

The V and J genes are TRBV5-6 and TRBJ1-2, with D uncertain. Germline CDR1 reads SGHDT; CDR2 reads YYEEEE. The CDR3 loop spans 15 amino acids. The V gene lost 2 bases and the J gene lost 4 bases, with 15 bases spanning the gap. CDR3 in amino acids: CASSLSLQSRYGYTF. The CDR3 region has the DNA TGTGCCAGCAGCTTATCCTTACAGAGCCGCTATGGCTACACCTTC.

CDR3 amino acids: CASSHGQILNQPQHF. The CDR3 nucleotides read TGCGCCAGCAGCCACGGACAGATTCTCAATCAGCCCCAGCATTTT. The gene calls are TRBV4-1 and TRBJ1-5; a possible D gene is TRBD1 (6 bases). Germline CDR1 reads MGHRA; CDR2 reads YSYEKL. Trimming left V 3 bases short and J 3 bases short, with 12 bases between. The CDR3 runs 15 residues.

This chain joins TRBV7-2 and TRBJ2-1, with 7 bases fitting TRBD2. This CDR3 region has 16 residues. The germline CDR1 and CDR2 sequences are SGHTA and FQGNSA. Trimming took 5 bases from V and 0 from J; bases not matched to a gene: 7. CDR3 sequence: CASSRRLAASYNEQFF. CDR3 sequence (DNA): TGTGCCAGCAGCCGGCGACTAGCAGCCTCCTACAATGAGCAGTTCTTC.

This clone was observed a single time. V and J are TRBV6-2 or TRBV6-3 and TRBJ1-1, with a tentative D call TRBD1 (5 bases). This CDR3 spans 13 amino acids. Trimming shortened V by 4 bases and J by 5 bases, and 11 bases separated the two germline ends. The germline gives CDR1 MNHEY, CDR2 SVGEGT. CDR3 coding DNA: TGTGCCAGCAGTTGGGCGCGGGGGACTGAAGCTTTCTTT. Protein: CASSWARGTEAFF.

This clone came up once. The chain links TRBV12-3 or TRBV12-4 to TRBJ2-5, with D uncertain. The CDR3 has 11 residues. V was clipped by 1 base and J by 4 bases, with 1 base between them. CDR3 nucleotide sequence: TGTGCCAGCAGTTTAGGAGAGACCCAGTACTTC. As protein: CASSLGETQYF.

The V call is TRBV5-1, the J call TRBJ2-3; the D is unclear. Trimming took 4 bases from V and 2 from J, leaving 5 bases between them. Germline assignment: CDR1 SGHRS and CDR2 YFSETQ. This CDR3 is 12 amino acids long. The CDR3 spells CASSNPTDTQYF. DNA of the CDR3: TGCGCCAGCAGCAATCCCACAGATACGCAGTATTTT.

The chain recombines TRBV9 with TRBJ2-7, with TRBD2 matching over 10 bases. This CDR3 comprises 14 residues. Germline values: CDR1 SGDLS, CDR2 YYNGEE. J lost 6 bases, V lost 3 bases, and 6 bases had no gene match. The CDR3 protein is CASSGRLAGSEQYF. CDR3 DNA: TGTGCCAGCAGCGGAAGACTAGCGGGTTCCGAGCAGTACTTC.

J is TRBJ2-7 and V is TRBV5-3; 7 nucleotides match TRBD2. TRBV5-3 is sorted into the ORF group, with uncertain function. V dropped 0 bases and J dropped 6; count of bases not matched to a gene: 12. This CDR3 region has 16 residues. The CDR3 is CARSLAGGFKDFEQYF. The CDR3 DNA is TGTGCCAGAAGCTTGGCCGGGGGGTTTAAGGATTTCGAGCAGTACTTC.

The V and J genes are TRBV5-5 and TRBJ2-7, with D tentatively TRBD1 or TRBD2 (7 bases each). The CDR3 is 15 residues long. The germline CDR1 and CDR2 sequences are SGHKS and YYEKEE (reference sequence). Trimming cost V 1 base and J 3 bases, with 14 bases left between them. CDR3 amino acids: CASSLSPGGVYEQYF. The CDR3 DNA is TGTGCCAGCAGCTTGTCTCCAGGGGGGGTCTACGAGCAGTACTTC. Using reference TRBV5-5 and TRBJ2-7 for the parts outside the CDR3, the full variable domain is DAGVTQSPTHLIKTRGQQVTLRCSPISGHKSVSWYQQVLGQGPQFIFQYYEKEERGRGNFPDRFSARQFPNYSSELNVNALLLGDSALYLCASSLSPGGVYEQYFGPGTRLTVT.

The rearrangement joins TRBV19 to TRBJ1-2, with D possibly matching TRBD1 (5 bases). CDR1 is LNHDA, CDR2 SQIVND, per germline (reference sequence). The CDR3 is 14 residues long. V was cut by 5 bases and J by 4 bases, with 14 bases left in between. The CDR3 coding sequence is TGTGCCAGTAGTTCCTCGGGACGGCTCTATGGCTACACCTTC. Protein sequence: CASSSSGRLYGYTF.

V is TRBV28 and J is TRBJ2-7; the match to TRBD2 covers 16 bases. The ends lost 5 bases at V and 2 bases at J; junction bases unmatched: 6. The CDR3 runs 17 residues. Germline V lookup: CDR1 MDHEN, CDR2 SYDVKM. The CDR3 protein is CASSPGTSGRAPYEQYF. CDR3 bases: TGTGCCAGCAGTCCCGGGACTAGCGGGAGGGCTCCCTACGAGCAGTACTTC.

J is TRBJ1-2 and V is TRBV5-5, with 9 bases identical to TRBD1. The germline V gene encodes CDR1 SGHKS and CDR2 YYEKEE (reference sequence). The trim removed 4 bases at V and 3 bases at J, leaving 16 bases unmatched. This CDR3 is 18 amino acids long. The CDR3 coding sequence is TGTGCCAGCAGCCCCGTTCGCTCCCGAGGACAGGGGCACTATGGCTACACCTTC. This translates into CASSPVRSRGQGHYGYTF.

The rearrangement uses TRBV10-3 and TRBJ1-1, with no clear D. This CDR3 is 18 amino acids long. Germline assignment: CDR1 ENHRY and CDR2 SYGVKD. Trimming pared 0 bases from V and 0 bases from J, leaving 17 bases between. In DNA form, the CDR3 reads TGTGCCATCAGTGAGTCGATGGCATGGGGTGCTATGAACACTGAAGCTTTCTTT. Protein product: CAISESMAWGAMNTEAFF.

V usage is TRBV7-2 and J usage is TRBJ2-1; maybe TRBD2 (6 bases). Trimming took 3 bases from V and 7 from J, leaving 10 bases between them. This CDR3 contains 13 residues. Germline V gives CDR1 SGHTA, CDR2 FQGNSA. The CDR3 DNA sequence: TGTGCCAGCAGCTTTCCGGGAGTAAATGAGCAGTTCTTC. It encodes CASSFPGVNEQFF.

The chain is built from TRBV2 and TRBJ2-5; TRBD2 matches at 10 bases. The junction had 5 bases not matched to a gene; V was cut back by 1 base and J by 3 bases. There are 16 residues in the CDR3. CDR1 is SNHLY and CDR2 is FYNNEI in the germline V gene. CDR3 nucleotides: TGTGCCAGCAGTGAAGGAGCGGGAGGGCCTAAAGAGACCCAGTACTTC. It encodes CASSEGAGGPKETQYF.

CDR3 protein: CASSKIGTGTNQPQHF. The CDR3 DNA is TGTGCCAGTAGTAAGATTGGGACAGGGACCAATCAGCCCCAGCATTTT. This chain links TRBV19 with TRBJ1-5, with 9 bases lining up with TRBD1. The CDR3 spans 16 residues. The germline gives CDR1 LNHDA, CDR2 SQIVND (reference sequence). V lost 4 bases to trimming and J lost 3 bases; unmatched junction nucleotides: 7.

The chain employs TRBV6-2 or TRBV6-3 and TRBJ2-7, with a possible D match to TRBD1 (6 bases). Germline V lookup: CDR1 MNHEY, CDR2 SVGEGT. V was shortened by 6 bases and J by 0 bases, with 12 bases between the two germline ends. This CDR3 is built from 14 residues. CDR3 nucleotides: TGTGCCAGCAGCAGACAGGCCAACTCCTACGAGCAGTACTTC. It translates to CASSRQANSYEQYF.

This clone came up a few times. V is TRBV5-1 and J is TRBJ1-5; D perhaps matches TRBD1 (5 bases). The V gene lost 3 bases and the J gene lost 1 base, with 8 bases spanning the gap. The germline CDR1 and CDR2 sequences are SGHRS and YFSETQ. The CDR3 length is 14 residues. CDR3 bases: TGCGCCAGCAGCTGGGACGGAAGCAATCAGCCCCAGCATTTT. Amino acids: CASSWDGSNQPQHF.